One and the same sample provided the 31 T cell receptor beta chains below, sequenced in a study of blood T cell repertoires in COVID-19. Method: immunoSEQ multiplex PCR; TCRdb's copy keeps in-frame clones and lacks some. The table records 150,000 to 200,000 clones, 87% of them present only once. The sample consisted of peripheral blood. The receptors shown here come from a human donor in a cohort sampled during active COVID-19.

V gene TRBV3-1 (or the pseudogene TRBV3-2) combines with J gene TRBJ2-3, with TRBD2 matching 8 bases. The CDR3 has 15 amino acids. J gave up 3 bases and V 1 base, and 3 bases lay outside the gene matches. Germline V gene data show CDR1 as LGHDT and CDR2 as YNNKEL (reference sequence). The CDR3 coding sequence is TGTGCCAGCAGCCAAGGAAGCGGGAGAACAGATACGCAGTATTTT. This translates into CASSQGSGRTDTQYF.

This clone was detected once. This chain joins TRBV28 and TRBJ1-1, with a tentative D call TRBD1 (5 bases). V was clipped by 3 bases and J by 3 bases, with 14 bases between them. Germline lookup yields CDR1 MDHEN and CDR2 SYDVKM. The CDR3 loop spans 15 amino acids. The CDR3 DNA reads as TGTGCCAGCAGTTTGGGGCTAACCTCCCACACTGAAGCTTTCTTT. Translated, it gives CASSLGLTSHTEAFF.

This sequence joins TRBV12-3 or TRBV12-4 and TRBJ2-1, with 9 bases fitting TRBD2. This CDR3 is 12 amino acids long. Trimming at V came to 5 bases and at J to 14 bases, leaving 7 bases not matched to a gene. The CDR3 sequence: CASSHYSSGEFF. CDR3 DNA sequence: TGTGCCAGCAGTCACTATTCTAGCGGGGAGTTCTTC.

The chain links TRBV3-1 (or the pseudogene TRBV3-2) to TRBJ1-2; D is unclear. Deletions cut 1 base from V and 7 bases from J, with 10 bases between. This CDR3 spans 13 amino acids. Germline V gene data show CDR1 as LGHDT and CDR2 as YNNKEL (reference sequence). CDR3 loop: CASSQAGVGGYTF. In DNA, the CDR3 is TGTGCCAGCAGCCAAGCCGGGGTGGGTGGCTACACCTTC.

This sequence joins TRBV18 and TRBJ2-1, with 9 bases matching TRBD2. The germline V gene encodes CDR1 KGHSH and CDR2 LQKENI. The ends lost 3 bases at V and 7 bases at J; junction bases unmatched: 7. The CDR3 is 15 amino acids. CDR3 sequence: CASSPGTSLGNEQFF. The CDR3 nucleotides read TGTGCCAGCTCACCTGGGACTAGCCTGGGGAATGAGCAGTTCTTC.

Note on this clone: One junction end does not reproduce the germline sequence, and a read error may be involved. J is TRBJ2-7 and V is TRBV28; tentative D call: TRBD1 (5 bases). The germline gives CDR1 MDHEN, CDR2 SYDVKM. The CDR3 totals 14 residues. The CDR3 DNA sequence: TGTGCCAGCAGTTTAAGAGTGCAAGTAGGGGCCGTGAACTTC. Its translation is CASSLRVQVGAVNF.

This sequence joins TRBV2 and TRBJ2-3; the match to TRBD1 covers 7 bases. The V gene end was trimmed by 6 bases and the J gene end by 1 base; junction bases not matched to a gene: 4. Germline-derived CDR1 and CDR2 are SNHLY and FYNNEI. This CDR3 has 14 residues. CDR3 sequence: CASRQDRRTDTQYF. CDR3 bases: TGTGCCAGCAGACAGGACAGGCGCACAGATACGCAGTATTTT.

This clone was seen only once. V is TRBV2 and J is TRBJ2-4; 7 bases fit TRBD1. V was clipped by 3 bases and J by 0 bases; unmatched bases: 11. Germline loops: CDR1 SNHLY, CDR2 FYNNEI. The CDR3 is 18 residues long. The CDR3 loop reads CASSERERGRLAKNIQYF. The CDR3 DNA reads TGTGCCAGCAGTGAGAGGGAGAGGGGGCGTCTAGCCAAAAACATTCAGTACTTC. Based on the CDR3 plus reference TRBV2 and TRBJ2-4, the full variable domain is EPEVTQTPSHQVTQMGQEVILRCVPISNHLYFYWYRQILGQKVEFLVSFYNNEISEKSEIFDDQFSVERPDGSNFTLKIRSTKLEDSAMYFCASSERERGRLAKNIQYFGAGTRLSVL.

CDR3 in amino acids: CASSPSTSGGREQYF. As DNA, the CDR3 is TGTGCCAGCAGCCCTTCGACTAGCGGGGGACGGGAGCAGTACTTC. The chain uses TRBV7-2 and TRBJ2-7; 12 nucleotides align to TRBD2. The CDR3 contains 15 residues. Germline V gene data show CDR1 as SGHTA and CDR2 as FQGNSA. V gave up 5 bases and J gave up 7 bases; unmatched junction bases: 9.

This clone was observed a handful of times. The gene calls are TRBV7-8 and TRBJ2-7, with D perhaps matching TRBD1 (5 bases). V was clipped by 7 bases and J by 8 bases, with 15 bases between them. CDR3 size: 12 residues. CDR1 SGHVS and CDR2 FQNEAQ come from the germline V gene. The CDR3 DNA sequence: TGTGCCAGCAACGATCAGGGATTGAAGCAGTACTTC. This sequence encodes CASNDQGLKQYF.

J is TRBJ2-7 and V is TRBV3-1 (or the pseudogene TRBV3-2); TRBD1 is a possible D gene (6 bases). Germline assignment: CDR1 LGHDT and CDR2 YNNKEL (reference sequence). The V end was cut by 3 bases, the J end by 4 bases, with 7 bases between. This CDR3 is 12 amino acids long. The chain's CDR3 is CASSQTGYEQYF. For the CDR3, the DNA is TGTGCCAGCAGCCAGACAGGTTACGAGCAGTACTTC.

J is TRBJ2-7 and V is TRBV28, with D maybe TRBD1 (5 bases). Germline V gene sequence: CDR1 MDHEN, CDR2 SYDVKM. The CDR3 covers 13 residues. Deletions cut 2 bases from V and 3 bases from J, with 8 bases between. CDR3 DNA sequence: TGTGCCAGCAGTTTAGCCAGGGTCTACGAGCAGTACTTC. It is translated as CASSLARVYEQYF.

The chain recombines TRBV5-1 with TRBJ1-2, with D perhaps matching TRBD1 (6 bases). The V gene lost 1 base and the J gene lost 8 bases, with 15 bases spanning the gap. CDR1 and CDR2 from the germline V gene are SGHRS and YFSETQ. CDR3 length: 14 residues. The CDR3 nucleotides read TGCGCCAGCAGCTTGCGTCAGGGGATGGGCGGCTACACCTTC. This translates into CASSLRQGMGGYTF.

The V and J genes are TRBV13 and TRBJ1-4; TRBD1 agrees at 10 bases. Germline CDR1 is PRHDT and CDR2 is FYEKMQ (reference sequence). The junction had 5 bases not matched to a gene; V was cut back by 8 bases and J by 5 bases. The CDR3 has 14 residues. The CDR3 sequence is CASGPGQGNEKLFF. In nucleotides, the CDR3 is TGTGCCAGCGGGCCGGGACAGGGGAATGAAAAACTGTTTTTT.

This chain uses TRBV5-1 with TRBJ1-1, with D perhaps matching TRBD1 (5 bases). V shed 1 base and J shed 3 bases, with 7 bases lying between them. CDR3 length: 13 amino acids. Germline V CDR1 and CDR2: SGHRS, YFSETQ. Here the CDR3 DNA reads TGCGCCAGCAGCTTGTTGGGGCACACTGAAGCTTTCTTT. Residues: CASSLLGHTEAFF.

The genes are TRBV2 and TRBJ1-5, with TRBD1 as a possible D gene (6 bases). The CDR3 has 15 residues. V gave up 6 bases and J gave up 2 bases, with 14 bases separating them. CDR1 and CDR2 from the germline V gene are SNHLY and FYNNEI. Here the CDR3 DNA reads TGTGCCAGCAGAGGGGACAAATTGGGCAATCAGCCCCAGCATTTT. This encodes CASRGDKLGNQPQHF.

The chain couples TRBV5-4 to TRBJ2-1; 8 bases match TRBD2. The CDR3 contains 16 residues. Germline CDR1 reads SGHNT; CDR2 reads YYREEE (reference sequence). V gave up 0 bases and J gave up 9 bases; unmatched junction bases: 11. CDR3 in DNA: TGTGCCAGCAGCTTGGCCAGCGGGAGCCCCCCTTTTGAGCAGTTCTTC. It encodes CASSLASGSPPFEQFF. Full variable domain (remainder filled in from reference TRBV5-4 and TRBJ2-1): ETGVTQSPTHLIKTRGQQVTLRCSSQSGHNTVSWYQQALGQGPQFIFQYYREEENGRGNFPPRFSGLQFPNYSSELNVNALELDDSALYLCASSLASGSPPFEQFFGPGTRLTVL.

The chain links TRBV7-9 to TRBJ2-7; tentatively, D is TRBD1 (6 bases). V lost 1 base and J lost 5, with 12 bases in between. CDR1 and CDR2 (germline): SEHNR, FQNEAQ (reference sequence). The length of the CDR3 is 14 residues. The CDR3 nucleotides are TGTGCCAGCAGCTTAGGAGGGGGATTGGACGAGCAGTACTTC. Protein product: CASSLGGGLDEQYF.

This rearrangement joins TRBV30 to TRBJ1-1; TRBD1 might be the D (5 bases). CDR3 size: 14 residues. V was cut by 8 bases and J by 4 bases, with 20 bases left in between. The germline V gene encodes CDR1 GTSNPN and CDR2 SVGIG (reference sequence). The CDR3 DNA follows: TGTGCCGCCCGAATTGGGGGGGAAGTCACTGAAGCTTTCTTT. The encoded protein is CAARIGGEVTEAFF.

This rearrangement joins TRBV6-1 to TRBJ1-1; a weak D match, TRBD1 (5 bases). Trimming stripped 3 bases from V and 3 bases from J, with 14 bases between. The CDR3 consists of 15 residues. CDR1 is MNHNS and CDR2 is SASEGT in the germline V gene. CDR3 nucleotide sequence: TGTGCCAGCAGTGATAGTGGGGCCTTGGACACTGAAGCTTTCTTT. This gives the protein CASSDSGALDTEAFF.

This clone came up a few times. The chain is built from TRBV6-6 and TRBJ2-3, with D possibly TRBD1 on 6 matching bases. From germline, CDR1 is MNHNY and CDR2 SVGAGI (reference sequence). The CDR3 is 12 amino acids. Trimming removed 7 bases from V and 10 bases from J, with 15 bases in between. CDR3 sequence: CASTEGVMAQYF. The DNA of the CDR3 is TGTGCCAGCACCGAGGGGGTGATGGCGCAGTATTTT.

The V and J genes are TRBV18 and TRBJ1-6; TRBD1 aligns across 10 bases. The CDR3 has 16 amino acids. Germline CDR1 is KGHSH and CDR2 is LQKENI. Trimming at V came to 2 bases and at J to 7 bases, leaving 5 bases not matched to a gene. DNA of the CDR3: TGTGCCAGCTCACCAGCTGACAGGGGGCGCAATTCACCCCTCCACTTT. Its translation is CASSPADRGRNSPLHF.

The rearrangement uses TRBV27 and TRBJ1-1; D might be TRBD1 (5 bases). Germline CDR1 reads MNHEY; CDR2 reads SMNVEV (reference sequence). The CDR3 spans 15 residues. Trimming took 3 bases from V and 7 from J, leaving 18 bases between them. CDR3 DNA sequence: TGTGCCAGCAGTTTGTTTGGGGGGGGGAATCTTGAAGCTTTCTTT. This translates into CASSLFGGGNLEAFF.

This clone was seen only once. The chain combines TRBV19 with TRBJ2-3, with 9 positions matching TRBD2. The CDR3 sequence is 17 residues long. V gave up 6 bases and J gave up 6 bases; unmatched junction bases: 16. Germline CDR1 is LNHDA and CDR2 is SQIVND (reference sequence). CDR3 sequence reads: CASSNKVSRTSEDTQYF. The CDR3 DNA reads TGTGCCAGTAGCAATAAGGTCTCGAGGACTAGCGAGGATACGCAGTATTTT.

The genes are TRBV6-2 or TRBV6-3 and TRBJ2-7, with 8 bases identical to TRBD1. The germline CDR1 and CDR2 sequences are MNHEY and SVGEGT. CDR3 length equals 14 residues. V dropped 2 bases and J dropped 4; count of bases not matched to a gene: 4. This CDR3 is CASSYRGTGYEQYF. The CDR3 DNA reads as TGTGCCAGCAGTTACAGAGGGACAGGTTACGAGCAGTACTTC.

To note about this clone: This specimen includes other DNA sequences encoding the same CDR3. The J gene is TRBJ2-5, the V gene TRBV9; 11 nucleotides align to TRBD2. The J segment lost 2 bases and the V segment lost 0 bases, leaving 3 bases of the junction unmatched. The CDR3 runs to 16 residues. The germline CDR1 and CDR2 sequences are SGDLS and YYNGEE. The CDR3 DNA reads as TGTGCCAGCAGCGTAGGCCTAGCGGGGGGACAAGAGACCCAGTACTTC. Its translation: CASSVGLAGGQETQYF.

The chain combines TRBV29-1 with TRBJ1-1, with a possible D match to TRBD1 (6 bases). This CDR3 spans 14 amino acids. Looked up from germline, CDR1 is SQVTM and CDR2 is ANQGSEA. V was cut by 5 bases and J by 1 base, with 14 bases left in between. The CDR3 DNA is TGCAGCGTTATAAGGGGGGGGAAGAACACTGAAGCTTTCTTT. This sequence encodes CSVIRGGKNTEAFF.

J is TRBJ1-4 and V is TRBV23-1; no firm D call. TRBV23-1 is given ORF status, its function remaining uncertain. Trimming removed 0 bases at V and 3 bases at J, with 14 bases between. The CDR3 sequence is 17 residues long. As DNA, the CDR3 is TGCGCCAGCAGTCAATCCCCCACGAGGTTGCCTAATGAAAAACTGTTTTTT. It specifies CASSQSPTRLPNEKLFF.

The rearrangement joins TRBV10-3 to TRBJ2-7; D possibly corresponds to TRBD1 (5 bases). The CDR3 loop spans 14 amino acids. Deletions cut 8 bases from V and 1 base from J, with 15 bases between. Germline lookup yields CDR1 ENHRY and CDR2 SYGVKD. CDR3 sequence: CAIRKGQGSYEQYF. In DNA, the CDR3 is TGTGCCATCCGGAAGGGTCAGGGTTCCTACGAGCAGTACTTC.

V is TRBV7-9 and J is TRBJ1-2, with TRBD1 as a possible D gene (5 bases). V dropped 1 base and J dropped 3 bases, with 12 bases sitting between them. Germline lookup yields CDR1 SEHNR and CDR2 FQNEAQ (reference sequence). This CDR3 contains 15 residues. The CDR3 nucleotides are TGTGCCAGCAGCTTAGGGTTCGGGGGGGACTATGGCTACACCTTC. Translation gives CASSLGFGGDYGYTF.

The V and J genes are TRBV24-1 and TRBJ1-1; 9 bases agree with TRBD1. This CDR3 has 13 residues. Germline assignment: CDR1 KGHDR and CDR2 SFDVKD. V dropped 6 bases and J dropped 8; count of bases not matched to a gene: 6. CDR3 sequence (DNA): TGTGCCACCAGTCTGACAGGGGGTGGAGAAGCTTTCTTT. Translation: CATSLTGGGEAFF.